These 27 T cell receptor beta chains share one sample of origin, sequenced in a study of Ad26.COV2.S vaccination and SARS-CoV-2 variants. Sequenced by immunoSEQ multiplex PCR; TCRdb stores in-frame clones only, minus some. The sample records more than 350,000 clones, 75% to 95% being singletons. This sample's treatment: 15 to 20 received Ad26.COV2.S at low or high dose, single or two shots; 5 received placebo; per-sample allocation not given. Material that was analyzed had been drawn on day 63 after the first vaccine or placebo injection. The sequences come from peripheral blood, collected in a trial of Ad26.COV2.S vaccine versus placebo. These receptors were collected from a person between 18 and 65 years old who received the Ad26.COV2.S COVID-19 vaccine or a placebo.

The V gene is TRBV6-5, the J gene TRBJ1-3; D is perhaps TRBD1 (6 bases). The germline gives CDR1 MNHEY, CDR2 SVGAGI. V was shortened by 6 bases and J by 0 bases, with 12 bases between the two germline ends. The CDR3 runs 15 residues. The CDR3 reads CASRPDRSSGNTIYF. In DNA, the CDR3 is TGTGCCAGCAGACCGGACAGAAGCTCTGGAAACACCATATATTTT.

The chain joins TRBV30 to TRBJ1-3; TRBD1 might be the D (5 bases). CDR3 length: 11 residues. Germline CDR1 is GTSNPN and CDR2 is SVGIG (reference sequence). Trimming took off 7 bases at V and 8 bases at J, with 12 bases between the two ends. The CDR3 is CAFGTHHTIYF. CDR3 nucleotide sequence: TGTGCCTTCGGGACCCATCACACCATATATTTT.

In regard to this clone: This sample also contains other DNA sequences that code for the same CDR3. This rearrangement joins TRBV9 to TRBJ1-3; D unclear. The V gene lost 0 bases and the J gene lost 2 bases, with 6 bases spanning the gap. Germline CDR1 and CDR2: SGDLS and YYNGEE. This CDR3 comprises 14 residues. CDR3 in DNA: TGTGCCAGCAGCGTAGGAGGGACTGGAAACACCATATATTTT. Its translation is CASSVGGTGNTIYF.

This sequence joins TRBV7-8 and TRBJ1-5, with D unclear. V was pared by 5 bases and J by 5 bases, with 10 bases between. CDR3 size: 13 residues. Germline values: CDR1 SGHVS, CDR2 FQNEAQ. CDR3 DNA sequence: TGTGCCAGCAGCCCCGCTGTCGATCAGCCCCAGCATTTT. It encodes CASSPAVDQPQHF.

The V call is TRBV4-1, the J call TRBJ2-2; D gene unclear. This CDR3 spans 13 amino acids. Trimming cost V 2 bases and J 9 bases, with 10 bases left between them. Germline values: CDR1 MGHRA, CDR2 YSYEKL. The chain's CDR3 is CASSQTSRRELFF. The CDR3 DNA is TGCGCCAGCAGCCAAACCTCTAGGAGGGAGCTGTTTTTT.

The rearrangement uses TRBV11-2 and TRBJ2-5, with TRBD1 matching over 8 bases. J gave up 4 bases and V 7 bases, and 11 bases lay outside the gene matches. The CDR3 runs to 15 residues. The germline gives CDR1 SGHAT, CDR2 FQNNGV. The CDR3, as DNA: TGTGCCAGCACCCAGACAGGGGTCCCTCGAGAGACCCAGTACTTC. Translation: CASTQTGVPRETQYF.

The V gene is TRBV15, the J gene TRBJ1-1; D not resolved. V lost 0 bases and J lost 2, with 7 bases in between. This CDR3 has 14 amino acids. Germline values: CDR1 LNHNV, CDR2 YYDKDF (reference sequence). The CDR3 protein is CATSRENRNTEAFF. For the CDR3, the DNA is TGTGCCACCAGCAGAGAGAACAGAAACACTGAAGCTTTCTTT.

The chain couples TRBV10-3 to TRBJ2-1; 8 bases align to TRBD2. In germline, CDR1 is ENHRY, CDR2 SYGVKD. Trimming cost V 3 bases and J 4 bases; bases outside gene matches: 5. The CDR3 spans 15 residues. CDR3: CAISERAGVYNEQFF. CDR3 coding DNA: TGTGCCATCAGTGAAAGAGCGGGAGTGTACAATGAGCAGTTCTTC.

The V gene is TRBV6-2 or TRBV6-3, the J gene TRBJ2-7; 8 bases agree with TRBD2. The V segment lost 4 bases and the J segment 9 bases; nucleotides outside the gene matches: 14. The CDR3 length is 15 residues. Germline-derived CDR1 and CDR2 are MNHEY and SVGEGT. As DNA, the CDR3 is TGTGCCAGCAGTTCCTCAGCGGGAGTGGGTAGGCTGCAGTACTTC. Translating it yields CASSSSAGVGRLQYF.

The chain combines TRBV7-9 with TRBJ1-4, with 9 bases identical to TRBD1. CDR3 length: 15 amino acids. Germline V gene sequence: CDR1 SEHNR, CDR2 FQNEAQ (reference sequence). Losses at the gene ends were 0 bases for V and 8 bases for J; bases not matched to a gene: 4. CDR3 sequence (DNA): TGTGCCAGCAGCTTAGCGGGGACAGGGTACGAAAAACTGTTTTTT. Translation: CASSLAGTGYEKLFF.

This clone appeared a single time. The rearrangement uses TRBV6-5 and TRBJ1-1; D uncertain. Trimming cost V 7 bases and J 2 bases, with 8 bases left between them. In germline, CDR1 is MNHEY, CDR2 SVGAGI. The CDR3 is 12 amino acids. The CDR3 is CASKAANTEAFF. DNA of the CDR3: TGTGCCAGCAAGGCAGCAAACACTGAAGCTTTCTTT.

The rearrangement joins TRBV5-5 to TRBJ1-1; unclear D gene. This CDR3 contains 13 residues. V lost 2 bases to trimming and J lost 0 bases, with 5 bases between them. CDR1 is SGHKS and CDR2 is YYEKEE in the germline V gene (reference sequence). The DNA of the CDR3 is TGTGCCAGCAGCTTTCGGGTGAACACTGAAGCTTTCTTT. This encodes CASSFRVNTEAFF.

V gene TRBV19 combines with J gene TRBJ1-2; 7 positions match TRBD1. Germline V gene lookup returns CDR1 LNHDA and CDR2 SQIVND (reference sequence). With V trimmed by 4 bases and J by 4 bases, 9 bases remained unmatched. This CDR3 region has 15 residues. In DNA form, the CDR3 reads TGTGCCAGTAGTAAGCGAGACAGGGCCTCCTATGGCTACACCTTC. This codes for CASSKRDRASYGYTF.

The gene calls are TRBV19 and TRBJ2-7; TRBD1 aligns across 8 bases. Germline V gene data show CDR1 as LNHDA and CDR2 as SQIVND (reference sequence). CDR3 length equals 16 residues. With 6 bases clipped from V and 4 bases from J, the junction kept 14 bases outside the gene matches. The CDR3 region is CASSSNAGGGRYEQYF. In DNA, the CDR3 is TGTGCCAGTAGCTCTAATGCAGGGGGCGGAAGGTACGAGCAGTACTTC. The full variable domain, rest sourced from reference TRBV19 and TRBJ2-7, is DGGITQSPKYLFRKEGQNVTLSCEQNLNHDAMYWYRQDPGQGLRLIYYSQIVNDFQKGDIAEGYSVSREKKESFPLTVTSAQKNPTAFYLCASSSNAGGGRYEQYFGPGTRLTVT.

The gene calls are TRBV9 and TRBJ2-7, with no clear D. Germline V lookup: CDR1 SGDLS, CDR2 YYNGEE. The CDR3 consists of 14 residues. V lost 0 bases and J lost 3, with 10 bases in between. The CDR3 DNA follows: TGTGCCAGCAGCGTAGCATTCGGTCACTACGAGCAGTACTTC. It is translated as CASSVAFGHYEQYF. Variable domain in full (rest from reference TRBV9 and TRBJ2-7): DSGVTQTPKHLITATGQRVTLRCSPRSGDLSVYWYQQSLDQGLQFLIQYYNGEERAKGNILERFSAQQFPDLHSELNLSSLELGDSALYFCASSVAFGHYEQYFGPGTRLTVT.

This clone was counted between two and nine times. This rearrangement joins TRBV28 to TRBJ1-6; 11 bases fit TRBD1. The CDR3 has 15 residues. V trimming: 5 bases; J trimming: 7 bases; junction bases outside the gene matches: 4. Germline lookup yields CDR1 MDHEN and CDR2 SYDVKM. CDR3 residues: CASSLDRGQNSPLHF. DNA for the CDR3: TGTGCCAGCAGTCTGGACAGGGGGCAAAATTCACCCCTCCACTTT.

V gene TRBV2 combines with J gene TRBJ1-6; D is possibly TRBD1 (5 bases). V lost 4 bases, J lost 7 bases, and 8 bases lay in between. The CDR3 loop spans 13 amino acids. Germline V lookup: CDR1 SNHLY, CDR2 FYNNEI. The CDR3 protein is CASSGQGNSPLHF. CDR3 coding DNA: TGTGCCAGCAGTGGTCAGGGCAATTCACCCCTCCACTTT. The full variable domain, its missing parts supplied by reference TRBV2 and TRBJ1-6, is EPEVTQTPSHQVTQMGQEVILRCVPISNHLYFYWYRQILGQKVEFLVSFYNNEISEKSEIFDDQFSVERPDGSNFTLKIRSTKLEDSAMYFCASSGQGNSPLHFGNGTRLTVT.

The CDR3 coding sequence is TGTGCCAGCAGCTTATGGGAGCAAGAGACCCAGTACTTC. It yields the protein CASSLWEQETQYF. This chain joins TRBV5-4 and TRBJ2-5, with D perhaps matching TRBD2 (5 bases). The CDR3 is made up of 13 amino acids. Germline V gene data show CDR1 as SGHNT and CDR2 as YYREEE (reference sequence). V was pared by 2 bases and J by 2 bases, with 7 bases between.

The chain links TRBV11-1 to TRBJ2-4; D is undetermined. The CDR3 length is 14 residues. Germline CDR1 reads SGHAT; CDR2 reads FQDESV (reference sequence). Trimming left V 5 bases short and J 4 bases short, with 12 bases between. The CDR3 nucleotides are TGTGCCAGCAGCCCCCCAGGCCGGAAAAACATTCAGTACTTC. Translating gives CASSPPGRKNIQYF.

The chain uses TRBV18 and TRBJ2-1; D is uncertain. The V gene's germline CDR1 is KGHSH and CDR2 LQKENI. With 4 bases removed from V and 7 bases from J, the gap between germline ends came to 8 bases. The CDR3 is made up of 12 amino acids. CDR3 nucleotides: TGTGCCAGCTCACTAGACTTTAATGAGCAGTTCTTC. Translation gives CASSLDFNEQFF. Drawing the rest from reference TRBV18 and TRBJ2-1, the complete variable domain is NAGVMQNPRHLVRRRGQEARLRCSPMKGHSHVYWYRQLPEEGLKFMVYLQKENIIDESGMPKERFSAEFPKEGPSILRIQQVVRGDSAAYFCASSLDFNEQFFGPGTRLTVL.

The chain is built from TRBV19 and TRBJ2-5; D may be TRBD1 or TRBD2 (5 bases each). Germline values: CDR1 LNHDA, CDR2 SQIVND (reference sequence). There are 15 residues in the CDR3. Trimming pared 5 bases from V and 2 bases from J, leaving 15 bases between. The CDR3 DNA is TGTGCCAGTAGTTCCTACGGGACCGTGCAAGAGACCCAGTACTTC. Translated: CASSSYGTVQETQYF.

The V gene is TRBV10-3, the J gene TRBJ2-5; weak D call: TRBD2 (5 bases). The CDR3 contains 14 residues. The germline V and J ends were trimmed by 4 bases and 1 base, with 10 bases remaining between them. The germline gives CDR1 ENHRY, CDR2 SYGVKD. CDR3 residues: CAISAAGSQETQYF. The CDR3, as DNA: TGTGCCATCAGTGCGGCGGGTTCCCAAGAGACCCAGTACTTC.

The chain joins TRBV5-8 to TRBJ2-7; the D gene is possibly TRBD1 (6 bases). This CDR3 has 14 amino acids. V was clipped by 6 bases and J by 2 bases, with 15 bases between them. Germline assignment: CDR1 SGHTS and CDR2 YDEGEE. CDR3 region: CASKRTVTTYEQYF. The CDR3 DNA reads TGTGCCAGCAAACGGACAGTAACTACCTACGAGCAGTACTTC.

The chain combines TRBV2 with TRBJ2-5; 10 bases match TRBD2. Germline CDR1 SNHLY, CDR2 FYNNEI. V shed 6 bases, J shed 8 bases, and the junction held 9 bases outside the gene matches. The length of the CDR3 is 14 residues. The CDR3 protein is CASSQLAGSSTQYF. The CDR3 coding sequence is TGTGCCAGCAGCCAACTAGCGGGATCCTCTACCCAGTACTTC.

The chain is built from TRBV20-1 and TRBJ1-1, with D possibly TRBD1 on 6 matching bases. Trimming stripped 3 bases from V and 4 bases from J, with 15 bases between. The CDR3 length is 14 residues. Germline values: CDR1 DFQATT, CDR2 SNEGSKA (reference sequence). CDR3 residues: CSASYEGGSTEAFF. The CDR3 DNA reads TGCAGTGCTAGTTATGAGGGGGGGAGCACTGAAGCTTTCTTT.

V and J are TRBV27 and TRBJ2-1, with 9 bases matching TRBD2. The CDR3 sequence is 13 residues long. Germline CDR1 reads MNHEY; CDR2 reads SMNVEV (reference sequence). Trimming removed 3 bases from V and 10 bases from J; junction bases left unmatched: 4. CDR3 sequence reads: CASSFRSGSEQFF. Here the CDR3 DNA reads TGTGCCAGCAGTTTTCGTAGCGGGAGCGAGCAGTTCTTC.

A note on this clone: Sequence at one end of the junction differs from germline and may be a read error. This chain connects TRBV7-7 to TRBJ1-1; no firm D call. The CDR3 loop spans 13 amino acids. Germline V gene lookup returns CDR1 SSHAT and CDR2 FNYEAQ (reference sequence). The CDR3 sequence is CASSPQVGAEAFF. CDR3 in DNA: TGTGCTAGCAGCCCCCAGGTCGGGGCTGAAGCTTTCTTT.